This T cell receptor (beta chain) stems from a study of T cells in Graves' hyperthyroidism and ophthalmopathy. Authors of the study amplified TCR beta CDR3 regions from RNA transcripts. First-round RT-PCR of the TCR CDR3 relied on the HTBI primer set. TCRdb re-derived calls from the multiplex PCR reads in MiXCR, one entry per CDR3 protein. This repertoire shows about 640,000 distinct CDR3 sequences, about a fifth found once; its top ten account for 34%. This clonotype was picked up many times. The TCR originated in a man aged 25-45 years with Graves' ophthalmopathy. The sample was blood.

In DNA form, the CDR3 reads TGCAGTGCTAGTAACAGTCACAATCAGCCCCAGCATTTT. It translates to CSASNSHNQPQHF. The chain recombines TRBV20-1 with TRBJ1-5; the D is unclear. V lost 3 bases and J lost 3, with 9 bases in between. Germline-derived CDR1 and CDR2 are DFQATT and SNEGSKA (reference sequence). The CDR3 is 13 amino acids.